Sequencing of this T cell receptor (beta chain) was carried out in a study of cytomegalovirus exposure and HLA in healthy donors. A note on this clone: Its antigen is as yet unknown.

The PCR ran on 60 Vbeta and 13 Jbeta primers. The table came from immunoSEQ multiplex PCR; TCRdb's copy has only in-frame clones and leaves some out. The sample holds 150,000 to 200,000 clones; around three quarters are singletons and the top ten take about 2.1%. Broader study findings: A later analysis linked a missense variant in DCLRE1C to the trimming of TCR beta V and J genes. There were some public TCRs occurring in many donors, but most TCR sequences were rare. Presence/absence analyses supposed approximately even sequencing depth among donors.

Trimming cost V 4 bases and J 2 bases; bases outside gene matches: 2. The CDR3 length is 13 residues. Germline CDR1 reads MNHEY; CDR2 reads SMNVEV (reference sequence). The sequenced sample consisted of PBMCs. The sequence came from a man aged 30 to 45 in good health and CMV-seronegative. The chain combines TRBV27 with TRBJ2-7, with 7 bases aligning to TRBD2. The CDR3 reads CASSYSGTYEQYF. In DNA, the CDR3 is TGTGCCAGCAGTTACAGCGGGACCTACGAGCAGTACTTC.